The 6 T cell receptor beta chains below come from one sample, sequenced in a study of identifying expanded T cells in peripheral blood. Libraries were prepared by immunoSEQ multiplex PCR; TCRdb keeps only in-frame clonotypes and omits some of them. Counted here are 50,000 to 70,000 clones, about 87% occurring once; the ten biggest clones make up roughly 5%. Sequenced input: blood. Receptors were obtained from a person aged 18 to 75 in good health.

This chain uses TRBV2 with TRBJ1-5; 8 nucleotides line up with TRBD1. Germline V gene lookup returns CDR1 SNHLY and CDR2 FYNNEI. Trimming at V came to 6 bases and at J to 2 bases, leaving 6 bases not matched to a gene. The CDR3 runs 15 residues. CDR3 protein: CASSGQGRGNQPQHF. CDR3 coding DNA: TGTGCCAGCAGCGGACAGGGTAGGGGCAATCAGCCCCAGCATTTT.

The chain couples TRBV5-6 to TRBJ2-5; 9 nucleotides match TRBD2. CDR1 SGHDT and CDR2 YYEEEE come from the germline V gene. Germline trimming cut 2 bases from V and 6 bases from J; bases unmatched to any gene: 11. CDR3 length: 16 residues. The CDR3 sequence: CASSFGGGRGPQTQYF. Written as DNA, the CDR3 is TGTGCCAGCAGCTTCGGTGGCGGGAGGGGGCCACAGACCCAGTACTTC.

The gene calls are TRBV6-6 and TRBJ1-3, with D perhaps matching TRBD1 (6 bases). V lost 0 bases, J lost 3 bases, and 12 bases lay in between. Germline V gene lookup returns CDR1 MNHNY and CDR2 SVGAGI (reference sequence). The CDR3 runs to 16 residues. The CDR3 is CASSYSPGVFGNTIYF. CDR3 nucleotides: TGTGCCAGCAGTTACTCGCCAGGGGTATTTGGAAACACCATATATTTT.

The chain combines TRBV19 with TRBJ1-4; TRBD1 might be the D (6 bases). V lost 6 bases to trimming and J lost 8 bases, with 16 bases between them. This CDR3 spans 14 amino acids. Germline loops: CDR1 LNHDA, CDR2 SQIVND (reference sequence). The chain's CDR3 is CASRSAGAREKLFF. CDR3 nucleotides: TGTGCCAGTAGATCAGCAGGGGCTCGAGAAAAACTGTTTTTT.

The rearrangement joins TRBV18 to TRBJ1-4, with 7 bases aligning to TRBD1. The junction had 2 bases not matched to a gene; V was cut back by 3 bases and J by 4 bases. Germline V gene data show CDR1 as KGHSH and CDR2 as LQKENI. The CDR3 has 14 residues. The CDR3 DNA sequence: TGTGCCAGCTCACCGGGACAGCTTAATGAAAAACTGTTTTTT. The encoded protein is CASSPGQLNEKLFF.

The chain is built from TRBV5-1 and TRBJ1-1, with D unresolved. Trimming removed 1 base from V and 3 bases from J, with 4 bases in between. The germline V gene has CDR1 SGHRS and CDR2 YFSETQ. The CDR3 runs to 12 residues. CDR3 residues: CASSLSDTEAFF. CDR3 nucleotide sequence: TGCGCCAGCAGCTTGTCCGACACTGAAGCTTTCTTT.